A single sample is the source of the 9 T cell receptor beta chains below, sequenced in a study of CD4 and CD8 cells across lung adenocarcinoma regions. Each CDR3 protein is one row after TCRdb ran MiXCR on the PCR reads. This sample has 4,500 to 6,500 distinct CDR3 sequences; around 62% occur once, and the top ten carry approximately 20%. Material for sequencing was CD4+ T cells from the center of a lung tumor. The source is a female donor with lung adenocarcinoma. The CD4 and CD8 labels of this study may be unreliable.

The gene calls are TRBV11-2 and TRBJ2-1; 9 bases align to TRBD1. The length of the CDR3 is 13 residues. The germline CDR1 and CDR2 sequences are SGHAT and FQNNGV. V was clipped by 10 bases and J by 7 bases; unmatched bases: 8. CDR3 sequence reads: CATRQGGLNEQFF. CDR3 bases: TGTGCCACAAGACAGGGGGGACTTAATGAGCAGTTCTTC.

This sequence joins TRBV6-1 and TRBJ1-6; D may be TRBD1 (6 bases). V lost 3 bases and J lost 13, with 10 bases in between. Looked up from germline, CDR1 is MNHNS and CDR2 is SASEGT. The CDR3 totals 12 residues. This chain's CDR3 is CASSDRGWPLHF. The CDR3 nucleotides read TGTGCCAGCAGTGACAGGGGATGGCCCCTCCACTTT.

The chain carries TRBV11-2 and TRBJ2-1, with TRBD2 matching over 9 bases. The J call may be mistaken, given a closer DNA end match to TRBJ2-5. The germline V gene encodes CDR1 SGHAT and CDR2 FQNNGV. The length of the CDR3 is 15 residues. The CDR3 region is CASSLDWRGGETQYF. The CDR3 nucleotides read TGTGCCAGCAGCTTAGATTGGCGGGGGGGTGAGACCCAGTACTTC.

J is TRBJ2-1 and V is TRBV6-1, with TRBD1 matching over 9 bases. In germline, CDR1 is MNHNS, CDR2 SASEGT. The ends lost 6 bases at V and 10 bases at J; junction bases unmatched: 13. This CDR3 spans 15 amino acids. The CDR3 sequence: CASRAGQGIYGEQFF. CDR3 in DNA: TGTGCCAGCAGGGCCGGACAGGGGATCTACGGGGAGCAGTTCTTC.

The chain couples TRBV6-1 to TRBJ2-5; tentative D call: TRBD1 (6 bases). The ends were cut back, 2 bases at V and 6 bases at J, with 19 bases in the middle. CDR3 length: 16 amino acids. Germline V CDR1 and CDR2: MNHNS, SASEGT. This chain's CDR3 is CASSEIPTGGGKTQYF. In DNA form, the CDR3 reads TGTGCCAGCAGTGAAATCCCGACAGGTGGGGGAAAGACCCAGTACTTC.

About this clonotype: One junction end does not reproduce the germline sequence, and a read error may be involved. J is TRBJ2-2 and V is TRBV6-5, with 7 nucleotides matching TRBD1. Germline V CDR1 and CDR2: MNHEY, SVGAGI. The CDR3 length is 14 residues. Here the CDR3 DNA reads TGTGCCAGTAGTTTACAGGGGTCCCCCGGGGAGCTGTTTTTT. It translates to CASSLQGSPGELFF.

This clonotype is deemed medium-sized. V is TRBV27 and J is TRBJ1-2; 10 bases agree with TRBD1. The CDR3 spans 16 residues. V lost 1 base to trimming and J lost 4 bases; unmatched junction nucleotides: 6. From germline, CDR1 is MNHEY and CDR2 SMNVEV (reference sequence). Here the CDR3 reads CASSLFRDRGGYGYTF. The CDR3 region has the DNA TGTGCCAGCAGTTTATTCCGGGACAGGGGCGGCTATGGCTACACCTTC.

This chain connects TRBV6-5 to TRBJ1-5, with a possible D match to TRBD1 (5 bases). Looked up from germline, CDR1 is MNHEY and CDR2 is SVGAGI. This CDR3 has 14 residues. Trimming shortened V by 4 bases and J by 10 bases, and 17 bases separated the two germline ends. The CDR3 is CASSLTVGFQPQHF. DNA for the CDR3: TGTGCCAGCAGTTTGACAGTAGGGTTTCAACCCCAGCATTTT.

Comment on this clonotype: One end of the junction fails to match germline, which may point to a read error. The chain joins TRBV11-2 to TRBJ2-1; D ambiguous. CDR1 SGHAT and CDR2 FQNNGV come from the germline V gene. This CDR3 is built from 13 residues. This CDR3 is CASSLDNLTPLYF. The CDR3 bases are TGTGCCAGCAGCTTAGATAATTTGACTCCCCTGTACTTC.